The clone carrying this TCR beta chain has a count of ten or more. Amplifying from RNA transcripts, the study obtained TCR beta CDR3 regions. Scientists carried out first-round RT-PCR using HTBI primers and then a second-round multiplex PCR. TCRdb used MiXCR to reprocess the multiplex PCR reads, holding one entry per CDR3 protein. The table lists roughly 400,000 distinct CDR3 sequences, about 16% of them singletons. These data originate in a study of Graves' ophthalmopathy and Graves' hyperthyroidism. The V and J ends lost 0 bases and 6 bases respectively, with 8 bases between them. Germline loops: CDR1 ENHRY, CDR2 SYGVKD. CDR3 size: 13 residues.

Source material: peripheral blood. The sequence derives from a woman younger than 30 with stable Graves' hyperthyroidism. The J gene is TRBJ1-2, the V gene TRBV10-3, with TRBD1 as a possible D gene (6 bases). CDR3 protein: CAISESAGDGYTF. CDR3 DNA: TGTGCCATCAGTGAGTCAGCAGGGGATGGCTACACCTTC.